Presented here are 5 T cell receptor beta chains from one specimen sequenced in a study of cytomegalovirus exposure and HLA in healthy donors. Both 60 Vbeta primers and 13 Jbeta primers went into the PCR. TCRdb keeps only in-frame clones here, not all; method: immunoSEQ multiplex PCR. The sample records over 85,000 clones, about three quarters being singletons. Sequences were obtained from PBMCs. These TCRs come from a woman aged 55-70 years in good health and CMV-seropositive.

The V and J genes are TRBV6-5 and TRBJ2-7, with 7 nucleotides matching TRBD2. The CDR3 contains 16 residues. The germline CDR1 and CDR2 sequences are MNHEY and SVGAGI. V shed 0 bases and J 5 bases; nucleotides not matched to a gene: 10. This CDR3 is CASSYSPGRPKHEQYF. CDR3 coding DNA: TGTGCCAGCAGTTACTCCCCCGGGAGGCCTAAACACGAGCAGTACTTC.

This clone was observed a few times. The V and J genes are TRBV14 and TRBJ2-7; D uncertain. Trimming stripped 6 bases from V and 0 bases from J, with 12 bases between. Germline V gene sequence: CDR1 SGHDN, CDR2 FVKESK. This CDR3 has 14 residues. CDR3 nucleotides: TGTGCCAGCAGTCTCGGGTTTCCCTCCTACGAGCAGTACTTC. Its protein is CASSLGFPSYEQYF.

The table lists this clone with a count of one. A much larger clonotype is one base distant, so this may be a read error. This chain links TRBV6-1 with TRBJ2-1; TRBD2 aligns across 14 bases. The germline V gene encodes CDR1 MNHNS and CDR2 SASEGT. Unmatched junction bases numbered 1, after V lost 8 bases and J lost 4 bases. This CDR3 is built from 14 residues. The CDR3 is CASGTSGSYNEQFF. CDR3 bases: TGTGCCAGCGGGACTAGCGGGAGTTACAATGAGCAGTTCTTC.

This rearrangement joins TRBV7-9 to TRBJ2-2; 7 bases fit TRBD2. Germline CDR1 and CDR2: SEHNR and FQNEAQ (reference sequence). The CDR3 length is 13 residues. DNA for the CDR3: TGTTCCGGCGAGCGGGAGAACACCGGGGAGCTGTTTTTT. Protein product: CSGERENTGELFF.

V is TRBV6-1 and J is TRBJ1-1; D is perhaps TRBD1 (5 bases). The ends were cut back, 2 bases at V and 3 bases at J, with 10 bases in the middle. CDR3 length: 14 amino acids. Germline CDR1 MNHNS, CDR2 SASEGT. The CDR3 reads CASSELIRDTEAFF. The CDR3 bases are TGTGCCAGCAGTGAATTGATCAGGGACACTGAAGCTTTCTTT.